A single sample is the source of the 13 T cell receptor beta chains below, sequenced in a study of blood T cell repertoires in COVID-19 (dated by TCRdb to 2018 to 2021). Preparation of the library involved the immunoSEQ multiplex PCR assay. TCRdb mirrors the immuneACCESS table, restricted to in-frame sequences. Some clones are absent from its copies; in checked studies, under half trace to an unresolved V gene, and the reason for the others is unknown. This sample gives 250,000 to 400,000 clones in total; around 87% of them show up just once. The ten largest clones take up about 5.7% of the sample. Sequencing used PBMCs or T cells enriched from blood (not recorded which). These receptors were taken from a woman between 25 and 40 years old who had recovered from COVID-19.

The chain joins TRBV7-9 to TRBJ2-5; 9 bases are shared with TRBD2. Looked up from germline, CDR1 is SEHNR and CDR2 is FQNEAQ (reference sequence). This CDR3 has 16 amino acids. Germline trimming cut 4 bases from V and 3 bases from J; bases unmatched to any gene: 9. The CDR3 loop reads CASSSSGGPSKETQYF. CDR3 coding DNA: TGTGCCAGCAGCTCAAGCGGGGGGCCATCCAAAGAGACCCAGTACTTC.

CDR3 sequence reads: CASSPRGQFEAFF. The CDR3 nucleotides read TGTGCCAGCTCACCACGGGGACAGTTTGAAGCTTTCTTT. This sequence joins TRBV18 and TRBJ1-1, with 7 bases identical to TRBD1. Germline CDR1 and CDR2: KGHSH and LQKENI. Losses at the gene ends were 1 base for V and 7 bases for J; bases not matched to a gene: 3. The CDR3 extends over 13 amino acids.

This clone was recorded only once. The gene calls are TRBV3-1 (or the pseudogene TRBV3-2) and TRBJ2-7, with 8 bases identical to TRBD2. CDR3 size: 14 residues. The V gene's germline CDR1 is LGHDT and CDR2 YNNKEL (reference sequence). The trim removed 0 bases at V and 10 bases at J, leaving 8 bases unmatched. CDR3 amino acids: CASSQEGSGDRQYF. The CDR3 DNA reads TGTGCCAGCAGCCAAGAGGGTAGCGGGGACCGCCAGTACTTC.

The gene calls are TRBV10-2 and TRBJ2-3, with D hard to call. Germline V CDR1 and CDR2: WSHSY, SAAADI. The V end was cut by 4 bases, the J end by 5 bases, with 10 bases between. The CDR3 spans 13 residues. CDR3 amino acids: CASSGKHGDTQYF. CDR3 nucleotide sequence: TGCGCCAGCAGTGGCAAACATGGAGATACGCAGTATTTT.

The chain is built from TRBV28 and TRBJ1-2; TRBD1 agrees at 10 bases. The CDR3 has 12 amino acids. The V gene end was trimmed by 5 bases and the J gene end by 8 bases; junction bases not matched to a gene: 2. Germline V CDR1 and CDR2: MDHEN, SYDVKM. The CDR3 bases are TGTGCCAGCAGTGGGACAGGGGTCGGCTACACCTTC. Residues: CASSGTGVGYTF.

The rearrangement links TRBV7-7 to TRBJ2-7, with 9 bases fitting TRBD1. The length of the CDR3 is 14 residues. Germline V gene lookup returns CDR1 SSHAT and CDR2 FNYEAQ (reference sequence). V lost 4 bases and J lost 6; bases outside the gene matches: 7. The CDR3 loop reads CASSSGTGLTEQYF. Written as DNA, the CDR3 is TGTGCCAGCAGCTCCGGGACAGGGCTGACCGAGCAGTACTTC.

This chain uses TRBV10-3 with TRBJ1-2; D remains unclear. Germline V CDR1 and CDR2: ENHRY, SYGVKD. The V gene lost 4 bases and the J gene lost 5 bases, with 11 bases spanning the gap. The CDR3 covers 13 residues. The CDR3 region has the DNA TGTGCCATCAGTGGACGGAGGAGATATGGCTACACCTTC. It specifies CAISGRRRYGYTF.

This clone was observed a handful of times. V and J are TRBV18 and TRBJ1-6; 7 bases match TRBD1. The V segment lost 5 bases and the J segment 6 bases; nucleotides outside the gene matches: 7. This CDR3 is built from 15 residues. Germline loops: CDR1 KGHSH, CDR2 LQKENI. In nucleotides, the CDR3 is TGTGCCAGCTCAGTACTGACAGGGTTTAATTCACCCCTCCACTTT. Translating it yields CASSVLTGFNSPLHF.

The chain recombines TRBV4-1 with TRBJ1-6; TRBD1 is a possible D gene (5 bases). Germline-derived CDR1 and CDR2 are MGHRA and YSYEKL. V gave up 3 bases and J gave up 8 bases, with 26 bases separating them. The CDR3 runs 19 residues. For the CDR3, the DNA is TGCGCCAGCAGCCACCCTGCGGGACTTCTACGGCGGGGGGATTCACCCCTCCACTTT. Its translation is CASSHPAGLLRRGDSPLHF.

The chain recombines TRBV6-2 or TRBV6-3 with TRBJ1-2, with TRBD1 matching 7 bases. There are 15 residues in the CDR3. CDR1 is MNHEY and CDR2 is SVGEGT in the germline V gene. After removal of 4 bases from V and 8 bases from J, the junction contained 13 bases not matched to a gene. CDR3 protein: CASSSPEGAKGGYTF. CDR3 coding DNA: TGTGCCAGCAGTTCGCCCGAGGGGGCCAAGGGAGGCTACACCTTC.

The CDR3 here is CASSPRGEGTDTQYF. CDR3 bases: TGTGCCAGCAGCCCCCGGGGGGAGGGCACAGATACGCAGTATTTT. The chain combines TRBV7-9 with TRBJ2-3; 7 bases map to TRBD2. With 5 bases clipped from V and 1 base from J, the junction kept 6 bases outside the gene matches. The germline V gene encodes CDR1 SEHNR and CDR2 FQNEAQ (reference sequence). The CDR3 loop spans 15 amino acids.

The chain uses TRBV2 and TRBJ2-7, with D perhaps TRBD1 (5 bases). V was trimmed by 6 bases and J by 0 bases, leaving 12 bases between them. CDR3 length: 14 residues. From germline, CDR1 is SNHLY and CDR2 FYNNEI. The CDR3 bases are TGTGCCAGCAGAAGACAGTTCAGCTCCTACGAGCAGTACTTC. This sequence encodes CASRRQFSSYEQYF.

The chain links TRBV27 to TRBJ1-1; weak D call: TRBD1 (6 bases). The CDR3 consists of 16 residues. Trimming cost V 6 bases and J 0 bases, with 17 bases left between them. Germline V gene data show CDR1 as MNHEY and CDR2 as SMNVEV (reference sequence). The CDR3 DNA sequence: TGTGCCAGCAGGACTACGACAGGCACAATGAACACTGAAGCTTTCTTT. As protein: CASRTTTGTMNTEAFF.